This entry lists 8 T cell receptor beta chains sequenced from one sample in a study of blood T cell repertoires in COVID-19. Libraries were prepared by immunoSEQ multiplex PCR; TCRdb keeps only in-frame clonotypes and omits some of them. The data hold over 85,000 clones, with around 68% observed a single time. What was sequenced was peripheral blood. These receptors all stem from a woman aged 60-70 years with acute or convalescent COVID-19.

V gene TRBV2 combines with J gene TRBJ1-5; D perhaps matches TRBD1 (6 bases). The CDR3 is 14 residues long. V was pared by 5 bases and J by 6 bases, with 14 bases between. Per the germline V gene, CDR1 is SNHLY and CDR2 is FYNNEI. Here the CDR3 reads CASSLQGSLQPQHF. The DNA for the CDR3 is TGTGCCAGCAGTCTTCAGGGGTCTCTTCAGCCCCAGCATTTT.

The rearrangement joins TRBV5-5 to TRBJ1-5; 11 bases agree with TRBD1. The J segment lost 6 bases and the V segment lost 1 base, leaving 12 bases of the junction unmatched. This CDR3 region has 18 residues. Germline assignment: CDR1 SGHKS and CDR2 YYEKEE (reference sequence). The CDR3: CASSLTTTGTGGSQPQHF. In DNA form, the CDR3 reads TGTGCCAGCAGCTTGACTACTACCGGGACAGGGGGGAGTCAGCCCCAGCATTTT.

The chain recombines TRBV6-2 or TRBV6-3 with TRBJ2-3; 8 positions match TRBD1. Germline CDR1 reads MNHEY; CDR2 reads SVGEGT. J was trimmed by 5 bases and V by 6 bases; bases with no gene match: 7. CDR3 length equals 14 residues. CDR3 region: CASSPGQGIDTQYF. The DNA of the CDR3 is TGTGCCAGCAGCCCCGGACAGGGAATAGATACGCAGTATTTT.

This clone was picked up a small number of times. CDR3 bases: TGCGCCAGCATCTCTTCCCACTTCGAGACAGACCACACTGAAGCTTTCTTT. Encoded protein: CASISSHFETDHTEAFF. The chain combines TRBV23-1 with TRBJ1-1; a possible D gene is TRBD1 (5 bases). TRBV23-1 is treated as an ORF (open reading frame) with a function not yet certain. The CDR3 extends over 17 amino acids. Between the trimmed V and J ends, which lost 7 bases and 3 bases, there was a span of 24 bases.

The V gene is TRBV6-5, the J gene TRBJ1-5; D is undetermined. The germline V gene encodes CDR1 MNHEY and CDR2 SVGAGI. The CDR3 totals 13 residues. Here the CDR3 reads CAEAVNSNQPQHF. Written as DNA, the CDR3 is TGTGCAGAAGCCGTAAATAGCAATCAGCCCCAGCATTTT.

The gene calls are TRBV3-1 (or the pseudogene TRBV3-2) and TRBJ2-3; 9 positions match TRBD2. V shed 6 bases and J 6 bases; nucleotides not matched to a gene: 22. Germline V gene data show CDR1 as LGHDT and CDR2 as YNNKEL (reference sequence). The CDR3 has 19 residues. Here the CDR3 reads CASSTKSPPGGGARDTQYF. The CDR3 DNA is TGTGCCAGCAGTACAAAAAGCCCACCCGGCGGGGGGGCCCGGGATACGCAGTATTTT.

This clone was observed a few times. This rearrangement joins TRBV3-1 (or the pseudogene TRBV3-2) to TRBJ1-3; D gene unclear. Trimming left V 0 bases short and J 0 bases short, with 12 bases between. The CDR3 runs 17 residues. CDR1 is LGHDT, CDR2 YNNKEL, per germline (reference sequence). The DNA for the CDR3 is TGTGCCAGCAGCCAAGAGAGGCCGAGCCCCTCTGGAAACACCATATATTTT. Translating it yields CASSQERPSPSGNTIYF.

The V gene is TRBV9, the J gene TRBJ1-2; D is perhaps TRBD1 (6 bases). Germline values: CDR1 SGDLS, CDR2 YYNGEE. Deletions cut 3 bases from V and 1 base from J, with 16 bases between. The CDR3 contains 16 residues. As DNA, the CDR3 is TGTGCCAGCAGCGGAATAGGACAGCTGGTTAACTATGGCTACACCTTC. This encodes CASSGIGQLVNYGYTF.